The clone carrying this TCR beta chain has just a few counts. What it recognizes is unknown. The data were taken from a study of T cells in Graves' hyperthyroidism and ophthalmopathy. CDR3 length: 12 residues. V shed 6 bases and J 3 bases; nucleotides not matched to a gene: 2. Germline lookup yields CDR1 SQVTM and CDR2 ANQGSEA. Study-wide results and caveats: Classification by a 13 V-J model distinguished ophthalmopathy from stable hyperthyroidism.

The investigators amplified TCR beta CDR3 regions from RNA transcripts. First-round RT-PCR of the TCR CDR3 relied on the HTBI primer set. TCRdb re-analysed the multiplex PCR reads in MiXCR, keeping a single row per CDR3 protein. This table has 140,000 or so distinct CDR3 sequences, approximately 20% appearing once. The chain uses TRBV29-1 and TRBJ1-5; TRBD1 matches 7 bases. Sequenced input: blood. The clonotype comes from a woman aged 50 to 60 with Graves' hyperthyroidism that later progressed to Graves' ophthalmopathy. CDR3 coding DNA: TGCAGCGTGGGACAGAACAATCAGCCCCAGCATTTT. Translation gives CSVGQNNQPQHF.